The T cell receptor (beta chain) described here comes from a study of metastatic and nonmetastatic thyroid tumors. Turning to the study itself: Repertoire comparison spanned blood and tumor or nodule tissue of malignant and benign thyroid patients.

With MiXCR, TCRdb called clones anew from the PCR reads. The sample holds tens of thousands of clones, roughly an eighth seen once. Each patient came to thyroid surgery without any prior treatment (of any kind). This clone showed up many times. The receptor was isolated from a female donor with papillary thyroid cancer or a benign thyroid nodule (not recorded which). Some clones in this sample may be carry-over from other donors' samples. The material sequenced was blood.

The DNA of the CDR3 is TGTGCCAGCAGACCACCATGGACTAGCGGGAATCAAGAGACCCAGTACTTC. It codes for CASRPPWTSGNQETQYF. V and J are TRBV6-8 and TRBJ2-5, with 12 bases aligning to TRBD2. J gave up 2 bases and V 6 bases, and 10 bases lay outside the gene matches. The germline gives CDR1 MNHGY, CDR2 SAAAGT. CDR3 length equals 17 residues.